Listed below are T cell receptor beta chains from one sample, sequenced in a study of CD8+ T cells in alopecia areata. Sequencing used immunoSEQ multiplex PCR; TCRdb keeps in-frame clones, though not all of them. The repertoire has about 190,000 clones, 60% of them found once; the top ten carry under 1.2%. The starting material was CD4+ T cells sorted from blood, obtained at week 24, from a patient treated with tofacitinib. Every receptor here comes from a human donor with alopecia areata. The CDR3 runs from the conserved cysteine through the conserved F or W. The D gene is left open where the match is weak. Some rows have no size entry. The others give once, few or many, or a class for an expanded clone.

TRBJ2-1 | TRBV7-9 | medium-sized | - | TGTGCCAGTGGGGTTGCGGGCTCCTACAATGAGCAGTTCTTC | CASGVAGSYNEQFF
TRBJ1-1 | TRBV4-3 | - | TRBD1 | TGCGCCAGCAGCCAAGCCCCACAGGGGGCGAACACTGAAGCTTTCTTT | CASSQAPQGANTEAFF
TRBJ1-2 | TRBV5-6 | - | - | TGTGCCAGCAGCTTTGGCAGACCCCCCTCTGGCTACACCTTC | CASSFGRPPSGYTF
TRBJ2-7 | TRBV11-2 | - | TRBD1 | TGTGCCAGCAGCTCGGGACAGGGGGCAAACGAGCAGTACTTC | CASSSGQGANEQYF
TRBJ2-5 | TRBV23-1 | many | - | TGCGCCAGCAGTCCCCAGGGACACCCCAGAGAGACCCAGTACTTC | CASSPQGHPRETQYF
TRBJ1-1 | TRBV30 | - | - | TGTGCCTGGAGTGTCCGACAGGCTCACGCTTTCTTT | CAWSVRQAHAFF
TRBJ1-2 | TRBV29-1 | few | - | TGCAGCGTTGAAGACAACCCCAGGGCCAACTATGGCTACACCTTC | CSVEDNPRANYGYTF
TRBJ2-2 | TRBV5-6 | - | TRBD2 | TGTGCCAGCAGCTCCCCCACCCAAAGCGGGGGTGCTACCGGGGAGCTGTTTTTT | CASSSPTQSGGATGELFF
TRBJ1-5 | TRBV2 | - | - | TGTGCCAGCCTCCAAGGGGCCCCTGGCAGTCAGCCCCAGCATTTT | CASLQGAPGSQPQHF
TRBJ1-5 | TRBV18 | - | TRBD1 | TGTGCCAGCTCATCCGGACAGGGCAATCAGCCCCAGCATTTT | CASSSGQGNQPQHF
TRBJ1-5 | TRBV6-6 | - | - | TGTGCCAGCAGTCCCCTCCAGAGTAGCACCGGGCCCCAGCATTTT | CASSPLQSSTGPQHF
TRBJ2-7 | TRBV11-2 | few | - | TGTGCCAGCAGTCCGACAACACAGGGTCGGTCCTACGAGCAGTACTTC | CASSPTTQGRSYEQYF
TRBJ2-2 | TRBV11-1 | few | - | TGTGCCAGCAGCTCCAGACAAAACACCGGGGAGCTGTTTTTT | CASSSRQNTGELFF
TRBJ2-7 | TRBV2 | few | - | TGTGCCAGCAGAGGTACCCGCTACGAGCAGTACTTC | CASRGTRYEQYF
TRBJ1-1 | TRBV7-2 | - | - | TGTGCCAGCAGCTCCGTGGACCGAAACACTGAAGCTTTCTTT | CASSSVDRNTEAFF
TRBJ2-1 | TRBV18 | - | TRBD1 | TGTGCCAGCTCAACCGGACAGGGCGAGGAGTTCTTC | CASSTGQGEEFF
TRBJ1-5 | TRBV2 | - | - | TGTGCCAGCAGTGCGGGGTTCAGCAATCAGCCCCAGCATTTT | CASSAGFSNQPQHF
TRBJ1-1 | TRBV30 | - | - | TGTGCCTGGAGTGTATGGGGCATCCTATCTGAAGCTTTCTTT | CAWSVWGILSEAFF
TRBJ2-1 | TRBV9 | - | - | TGTGCCAGCAGCGTAGCTGTAGCGGCAGATGAGCAGTTCTTC | CASSVAVAADEQFF
TRBJ1-6 | TRBV6-5 | - | TRBD1 | TGTGCCAGCAGTACCGGGACAGGGAATTCACCCCTCCACTTT | CASSTGTGNSPLHF
TRBJ2-2 | TRBV7-9 | - | - | TGTGCCAGCAATGCCAGGGTTGGATTCACCGGGGAGCTGTTTTTT | CASNARVGFTGELFF
TRBJ2-3 | TRBV30 | - | - | TGTGCCTGGAGTGGTATAGATACGCAGTATTTT | CAWSGIDTQYF
TRBJ1-6 | TRBV7-2 | few | - | TGTGCCAGCAGCTTATATATGGCTGGAGAGTCACCCCTCCACTTT | CASSLYMAGESPLHF
TRBJ1-5 | TRBV5-6 | - | TRBD1 | TGTGCCAGCAGCTTGGGGGCAGGGGGCAAGCCCCAGCATTTT | CASSLGAGGKPQHF
TRBJ2-3 | TRBV27 | few | - | TGTGCCAGCAGTTTAAGGAATACGCAGTATTTT | CASSLRNTQYF
TRBJ2-7 | TRBV4-3 | - | - | TGCGCCAGCAGCCAAGATCGGACACTCGGGGTTAGCGAGCAGTACTTC | CASSQDRTLGVSEQYF
TRBJ2-7 | TRBV5-1 | - | TRBD1 | TGCGCCAGCAGCTTGGCCCAAGGGGGCGTGAACGAGCAGTACTTC | CASSLAQGGVNEQYF
TRBJ2-7 | TRBV11-2 | - | - | TGTGCCAGCAGCCCAGAATCCTACGAGCAGTACTTC | CASSPESYEQYF
TRBJ1-1 | TRBV4-3 | few | - | TGCGCCAGCAGCCAAGAACCCTGGAACACTGAAGCTTTCTTT | CASSQEPWNTEAFF
TRBJ1-6 | TRBV30 | - | TRBD1 | TGTGCCTGGAGATCTTTGGGGACAGGGAATTCACCCCTCCACTTT | CAWRSLGTGNSPLHF
TRBJ2-6 | TRBV11-3 | - | - | TGTGCCAGCAGCTGGGGGTTGGCAGGGCCCCACTCTGGGGCCAACGTCCTGACTTTC | CASSWGLAGPHSGANVLTF
TRBJ1-5 | TRBV19 | few | - | TGTGCCAGTAGTTTTTTAGGGTATCAGCCCCAGCATTTT | CASSFLGYQPQHF
TRBJ1-2 | TRBV5-6 | - | - | TGTGCCAGCAGCGGCGGCAGTCCCATGGATGGCTACACCTTC | CASSGGSPMDGYTF
TRBJ1-4 | TRBV30 | - | - | TGTGCCTGGAGTAACGGAAATGAAAAACTGTTTTTT | CAWSNGNEKLFF
TRBJ1-5 | TRBV19 | few | - | TGTGCCAGTAGTATGCTTGGTAGCAATCAGCCCCAGCATTTT | CASSMLGSNQPQHF
TRBJ1-2 | TRBV6-5 | - | TRBD1 | TGTGCCAGCACCCCAGGGGGGGAGAGGAGCTATGGCTACACCTTC | CASTPGGERSYGYTF
TRBJ1-1 | TRBV30 | few | - | TGTGCCTGGAGTGCATGGGGGAACACTGAAGCTTTCTTT | CAWSAWGNTEAFF
TRBJ1-6 | TRBV7-9 | many | - | TGTGCCAGCAGCTTAGCGCTGAATTTCTCACCCCTCCACTTT | CASSLALNFSPLHF
TRBJ2-1 | TRBV2 | few | - | TGTGCCAGCAGTGTTGGAACCTACAATGAGCAGTTCTTC | CASSVGTYNEQFF
TRBJ1-5 | TRBV25-1 | - | - | TGTGCCAGCTTCGGTCAGCCCCAGCATTTT | CASFGQPQHF
TRBJ2-7 | TRBV29-1 | - | - | TGCAGCGTTGGGGGCAGGGGAAACTACGAGCAGTACTTC | CSVGGRGNYEQYF
TRBJ1-1 | TRBV14 | - | - | TGTGCCAGCAGCCAAGACAGGGAAGCTTTCTTT | CASSQDREAFF
TRBJ2-5 | TRBV5-1 | few | - | TGCGCCAGCAGCTTGGATTCACAAGAGACCCAGTACTTC | CASSLDSQETQYF
TRBJ2-7 | TRBV29-1 | once | - | TGCAGCGTAGCATACCGGTTATCCTACGAGCAGTACTTC | CSVAYRLSYEQYF
TRBJ2-6 | TRBV30 | - | - | TGTGCCTGGAGTCTATACAATTCCAACGTCCTGACTTTC | CAWSLYNSNVLTF
TRBJ2-7 | TRBV7-2 | - | TRBD2 | TGTGCCAGCAGCATAATTCTAGCGGGGCCCGAGCAGTACTTC | CASSIILAGPEQYF
TRBJ2-6 | TRBV7-2 | - | - | TGTGCCAGCAGCCTCCAGGGGACTGGGGCCAACGTCCTGACTTTC | CASSLQGTGANVLTF
TRBJ2-1 | TRBV30 | - | TRBD2 | TGTGCCTGGAGTGTAGGACTAGCGGGGGGGCCGAATGAGCAGTTCTTC | CAWSVGLAGGPNEQFF
TRBJ1-1 | TRBV30 | - | TRBD1 | TGTGCCTGGAGGAACAGGGGGAACACTGAAGCTTTCTTT | CAWRNRGNTEAFF
TRBJ1-1 | TRBV11-2 | few | TRBD1 | TGTGCCAGCAGCTTAGATCTCGGGACAGGGGCGAGGAACACTGAAGCTTTCTTT | CASSLDLGTGARNTEAFF
TRBJ2-7 | TRBV29-1 | few | - | TGCAGCATTAAGGGCCCGAATAACTACGAGCAGTACTTC | CSIKGPNNYEQYF
TRBJ1-2 | TRBV30 | - | - | TGTGCCTGGAGTGTACCGGTCACGGGGGGCTACACCTTC | CAWSVPVTGGYTF
TRBJ2-6 | TRBV19 | few | - | TGTGCCAGTACCGACAACTCTGGGGCCAACGTCCTGACTTTC | CASTDNSGANVLTF
TRBJ2-1 | TRBV25-1 | - | - | TGTGCCAGCAGTGAGTGGGGGAGCTCCTACAATGAGCAGTTCTTC | CASSEWGSSYNEQFF
TRBJ2-1 | TRBV19 | many | TRBD2 | TGTGCCAGTAGTACTCTAGCGGGGGGGCACAATGAGCAGTTCTTC | CASSTLAGGHNEQFF
TRBJ1-5 | TRBV14 | - | - | TGTGCCAGCAGCCAAGGGGGGAATCAGCCCCAGCATTTT | CASSQGGNQPQHF
TRBJ2-3 | TRBV29-1 | - | TRBD1 | TGCAGCGTTAGGCGACAGGGCTCAGATACGCAGTATTTT | CSVRRQGSDTQYF